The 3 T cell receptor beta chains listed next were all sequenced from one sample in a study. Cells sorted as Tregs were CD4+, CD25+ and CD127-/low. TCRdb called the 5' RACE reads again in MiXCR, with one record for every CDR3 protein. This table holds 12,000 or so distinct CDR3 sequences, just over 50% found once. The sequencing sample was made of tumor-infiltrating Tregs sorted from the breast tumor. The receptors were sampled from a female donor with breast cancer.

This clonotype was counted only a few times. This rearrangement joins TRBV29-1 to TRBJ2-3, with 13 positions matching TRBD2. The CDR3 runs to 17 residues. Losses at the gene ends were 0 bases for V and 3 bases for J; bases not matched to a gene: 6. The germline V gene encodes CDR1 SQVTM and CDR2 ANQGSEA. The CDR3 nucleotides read TGCAGCGTTGAAGATCCGCGGACTAGCGGGAGTACAGATACGCAGTATTTT. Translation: CSVEDPRTSGSTDTQYF.

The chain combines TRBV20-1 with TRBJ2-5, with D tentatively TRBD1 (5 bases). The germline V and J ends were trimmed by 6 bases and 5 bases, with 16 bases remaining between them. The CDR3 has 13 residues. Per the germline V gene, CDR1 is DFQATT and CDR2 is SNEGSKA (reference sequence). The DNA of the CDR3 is TGCAGTGCCACACGAGACAGTCGGGAGACCCAGTACTTC. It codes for CSATRDSRETQYF.

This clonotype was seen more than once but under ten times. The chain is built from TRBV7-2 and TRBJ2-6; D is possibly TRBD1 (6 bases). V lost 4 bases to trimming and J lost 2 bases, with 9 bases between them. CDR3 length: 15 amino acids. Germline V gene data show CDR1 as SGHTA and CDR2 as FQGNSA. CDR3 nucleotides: TGTGCCAGCAGCTCGTACAGGGCTGGGGCCAACGTCCTGACTTTC. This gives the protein CASSSYRAGANVLTF. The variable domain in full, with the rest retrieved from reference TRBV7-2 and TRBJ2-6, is GAGVSQSPSNKVTEKGKDVELRCDPISGHTALYWYRQSLGQGLEFLIYFQGNSAPDKSGLPSDRFSAERTGGSVSTLTIQRTQQEDSAVYLCASSSYRAGANVLTFGAGSRLTVL.